The rows below give T cell receptor beta chains drawn from one sample of a study of cytomegalovirus exposure and HLA in healthy donors. Measured with immunoSEQ multiplex PCR; TCRdb has only the in-frame clones, and not every one. The sample records 100,000 to 150,000 clones, 79% being singletons. Sequencing was done on a sample of PBMCs. The receptors shown here come from a man aged 18 to 30 in good health and CMV-seronegative. CDR3s include the opening cysteine and the closing phenylalanine or tryptophan. The D gene is left open where the match is weak. Only some rows state a clone size, as once, few, many or a class for expanded clones.

>TRBV19|TRBJ1-1|.|TRBD1
CASSRTGGGREAFF
TGTGCCAGTAGTCGCACAGGGGGGGGACGCGAAGCTTTCTTT
>TRBV5-4|TRBJ1-6|.|TRBD1
CASRTDPGQGARNSPLHF
TGTGCCAGCAGAACAGATCCGGGACAGGGGGCGCGGAATTCACCCCTCCACTTT
>TRBV7-6|TRBJ2-5|.|.
CASSLGEETQYF
TGTGCCAGCAGCTTAGGAGAAGAGACCCAGTACTTC
>TRBV14|TRBJ2-3|.|TRBD2
CASSQLLAGGPDTQYF
TGTGCCAGCAGCCAACTCCTAGCGGGAGGGCCAGATACGCAGTATTTT
>TRBV12-5|TRBJ2-6|.|.
CASGQQGTLILAGANVLTF
TGTGCTAGTGGGCAACAGGGAACATTGATATTGGCTGGGGCCAACGTCCTGACTTTC
>TRBV27|TRBJ1-6|once|.
CASSLSFWGDGSPLHF
TGTGCCAGCAGTTTATCATTTTGGGGGGACGGCTCACCCCTCCACTTT
>TRBV30|TRBJ1-2|.|.
CAAPLGGGNYGYTF
TGTGCCGCCCCCCTCGGGGGAGGAAACTATGGCTACACCTTC
>TRBV10-3|TRBJ1-5|.|.
CAVGLGGNQPQHF
TGTGCCGTCGGGTTAGGGGGCAATCAGCCCCAGCATTTT
>TRBV10-2|TRBJ2-1|.|TRBD2
CASRSGDSYNEQFF
TGCGCCAGCAGGAGCGGGGACTCCTACAATGAGCAGTTCTTC
>TRBV11-3|TRBJ2-7|.|TRBD2
CASSPSGTSGRREQYF
TGTGCCAGCAGCCCCTCCGGGACTAGCGGGAGGAGGGAGCAGTACTTC
>TRBV7-3|TRBJ2-5|once|TRBD2
CASSLRGLVVETQYF
TGTGCCAGCAGCTTAAGGGGACTAGTGGTAGAGACCCAGTACTTC
>TRBV7-3|TRBJ2-1|.|TRBD1
CASSFTGTGGSTRHDEQFF
TGTGCCAGCAGCTTTACCGGGACAGGAGGGTCAACCCGACACGATGAGCAGTTCTTC
>TRBV4-2|TRBJ2-3|.|TRBD2
CASSQAGTSGSGDTQYF
TGTGCCAGCAGCCAAGCCGGGACTAGCGGGAGCGGAGATACGCAGTATTTT
>TRBV6-6|TRBJ2-2|once|.
CASSYIGAGELFF
TGTGCCAGCAGTTACATAGGGGCCGGGGAGCTGTTTTTT
>TRBV18|TRBJ2-5|few|TRBD2
CASSPSSGREETQYF
TGTGCCAGCTCACCGTCGAGCGGGAGAGAAGAGACCCAGTACTTC
>TRBV28|TRBJ1-2|.|.
CASSLPQLNGYTF
TGTGCCAGCAGTTTACCTCAACTTAATGGCTACACCTTC
>TRBV19|TRBJ1-2|.|TRBD1
CASRLPGTGFEGAYGYTF
TGTGCCAGTAGATTACCCGGGACAGGGTTTGAGGGAGCCTATGGCTACACCTTC
>TRBV15|TRBJ1-5|.|.
CATSRTNQPQHF
TGTGCCACCAGCAGAACTAATCAGCCCCAGCATTTT
>TRBV6-1|TRBJ2-7|few|.
CASKVLANEQYF
TGTGCCAGCAAAGTATTGGCAAACGAGCAGTACTTC
>TRBV5-1|TRBJ2-3|.|TRBD2
CASSPTGTTYTQYF
TGCGCCAGCAGCCCAACCGGGACTACCTATACGCAGTATTTT
>TRBV29-1|TRBJ2-1|.|.
CSGQVWDRETRGYNEQFF
TGCAGCGGTCAGGTTTGGGACAGAGAGACTAGGGGCTACAATGAGCAGTTCTTC
>TRBV7-9|TRBJ2-3|few|TRBD2
CATHGGATGDTQYF
TGTGCCACCCACGGGGGGGCGACCGGGGATACGCAGTATTTT
>TRBV11-2|TRBJ1-3|.|.
CASSLTSTGNTIYF
TGTGCCAGCAGCCTGACTAGTACGGGGAACACCATATATTTT
>TRBV5-6|TRBJ1-2|.|TRBD1
CASSFRQGVYGYTF
TGTGCCAGCAGCTTCCGGCAGGGGGTCTATGGCTACACCTTC
>TRBV9|TRBJ2-1|.|TRBD2
CASSVAGGPYEQFF
TGTGCCAGCAGCGTAGCGGGAGGGCCTTATGAGCAGTTCTTC
>TRBV2|TRBJ2-4|.|TRBD1
CARTAGGAKNIQYF
TGTGCCAGGACGGCAGGGGGAGCCAAAAACATTCAGTACTTC